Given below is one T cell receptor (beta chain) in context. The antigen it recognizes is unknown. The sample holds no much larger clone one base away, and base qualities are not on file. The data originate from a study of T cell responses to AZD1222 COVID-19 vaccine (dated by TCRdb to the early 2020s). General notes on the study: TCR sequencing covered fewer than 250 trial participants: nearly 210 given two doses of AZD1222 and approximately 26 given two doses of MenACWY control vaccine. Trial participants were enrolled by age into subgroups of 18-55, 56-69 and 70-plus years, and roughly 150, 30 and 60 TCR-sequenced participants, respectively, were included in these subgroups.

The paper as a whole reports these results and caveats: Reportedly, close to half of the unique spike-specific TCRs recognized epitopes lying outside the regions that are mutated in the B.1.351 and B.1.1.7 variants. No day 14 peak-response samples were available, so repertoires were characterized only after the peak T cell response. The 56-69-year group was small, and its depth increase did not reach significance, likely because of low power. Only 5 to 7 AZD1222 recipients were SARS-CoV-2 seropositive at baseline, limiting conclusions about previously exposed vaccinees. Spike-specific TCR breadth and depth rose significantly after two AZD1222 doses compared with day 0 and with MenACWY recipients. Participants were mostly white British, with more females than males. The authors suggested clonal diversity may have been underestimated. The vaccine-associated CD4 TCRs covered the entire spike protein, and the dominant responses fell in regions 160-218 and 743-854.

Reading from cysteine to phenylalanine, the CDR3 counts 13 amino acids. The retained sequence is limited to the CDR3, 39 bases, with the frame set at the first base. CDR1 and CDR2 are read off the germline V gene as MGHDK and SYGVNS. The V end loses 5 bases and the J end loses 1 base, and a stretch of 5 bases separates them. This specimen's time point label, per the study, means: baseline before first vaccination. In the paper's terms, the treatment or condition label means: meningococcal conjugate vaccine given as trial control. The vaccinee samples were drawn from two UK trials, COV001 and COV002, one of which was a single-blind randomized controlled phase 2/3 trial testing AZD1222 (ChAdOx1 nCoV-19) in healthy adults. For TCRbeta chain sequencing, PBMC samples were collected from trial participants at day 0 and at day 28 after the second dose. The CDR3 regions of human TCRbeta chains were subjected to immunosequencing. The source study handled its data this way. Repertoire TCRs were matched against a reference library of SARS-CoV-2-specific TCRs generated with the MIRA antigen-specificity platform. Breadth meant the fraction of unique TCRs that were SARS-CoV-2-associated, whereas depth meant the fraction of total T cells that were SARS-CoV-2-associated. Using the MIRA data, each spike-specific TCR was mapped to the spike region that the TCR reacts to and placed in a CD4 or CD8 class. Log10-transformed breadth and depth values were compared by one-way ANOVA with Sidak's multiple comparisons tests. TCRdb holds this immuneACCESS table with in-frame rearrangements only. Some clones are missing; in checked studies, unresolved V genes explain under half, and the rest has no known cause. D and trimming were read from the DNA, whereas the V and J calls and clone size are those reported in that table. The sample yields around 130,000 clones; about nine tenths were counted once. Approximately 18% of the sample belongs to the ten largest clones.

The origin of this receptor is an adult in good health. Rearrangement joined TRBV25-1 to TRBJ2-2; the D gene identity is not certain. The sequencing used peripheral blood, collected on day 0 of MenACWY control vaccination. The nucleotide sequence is TGTGCCAGCAGTACGGGGAACACCGGGGAGCTGTTTTTT. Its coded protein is CASSTGNTGELFF.